This T cell receptor (beta chain) was captured in a study of blood T cell repertoires in COVID-19. At the level of the study: The analysed material was cDNA or gDNA that came from T cells, B-cell-depleted T cells, or PBMCs.

Some clones are missing from TCRdb's copy, which holds only in-frame ones; the method was immunoSEQ multiplex PCR. The sample shows some 42,000 clones, under 80% of them seen only once. Germline assignment: CDR1 SNHLY and CDR2 FYNNEI. CDR3 length: 11 amino acids. Deletions cut 7 bases from V and 6 bases from J, with 8 bases between. The chain recombines TRBV2 with TRBJ2-3; unclear D gene. Sequenced material: peripheral blood. The TCR comes from an elderly man with acute or convalescent COVID-19. The CDR3 is CASKAVDTQYF. The CDR3 DNA sequence: TGTGCCAGCAAAGCCGTGGATACGCAGTATTTT.